The subject of this entry is one TCR beta chain. The repertoire was sequenced with immunoSEQ multiplex PCR; TCRdb's copy has only in-frame clones and lacks some. The repertoire holds tens of thousands of clones, around 94% seen once, with approximately 4.3% in the top ten. These data come from a study of control samples from healthy donors and cancer patients. The germline CDR1 and CDR2 sequences are SGHAT and FQNNGV. The V segment lost 4 bases and the J segment 2 bases; nucleotides outside the gene matches: 8. CDR3 size: 15 residues. The clonotype originates from a man aged 30 to 39 in good health. Source material: blood. The J gene is TRBJ2-7, the V gene TRBV11-2; 7 bases are a match to TRBD1. Here the CDR3 reads CASSSLRDRPYEQYF. The CDR3 DNA follows: TGTGCCAGCAGCTCCCTCCGGGACAGACCCTACGAGCAGTACTTC.